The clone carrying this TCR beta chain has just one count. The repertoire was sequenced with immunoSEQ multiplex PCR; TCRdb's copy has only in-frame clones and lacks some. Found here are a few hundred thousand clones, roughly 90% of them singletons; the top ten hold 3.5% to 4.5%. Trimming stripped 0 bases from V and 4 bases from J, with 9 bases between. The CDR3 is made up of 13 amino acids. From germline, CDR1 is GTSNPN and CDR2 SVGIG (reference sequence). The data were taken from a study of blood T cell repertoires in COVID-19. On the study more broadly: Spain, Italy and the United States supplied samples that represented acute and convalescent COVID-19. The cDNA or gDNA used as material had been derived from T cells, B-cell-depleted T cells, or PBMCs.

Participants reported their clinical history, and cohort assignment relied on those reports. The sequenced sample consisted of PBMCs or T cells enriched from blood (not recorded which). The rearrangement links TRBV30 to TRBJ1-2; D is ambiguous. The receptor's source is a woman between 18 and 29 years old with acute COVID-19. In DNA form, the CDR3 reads TGTGCCTGGAGTGTCCGCGGGCTCTATGGCTACACCTTC. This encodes CAWSVRGLYGYTF.